This T cell receptor beta chain was captured in a study of radiotherapy plus CTLA-4 blockade in lung cancer. Whole-study context: Objective responses arose in 18% of patients, and 25% to 35% experienced disease control.

Patients in the study, people with chemo-refractory metastatic non-small-cell lung cancer, received focal radiation plus ipilimumab CTLA-4 blockade. Findings of the study overall: Blood-borne expansion of tumor-derived TCR clones followed radiotherapy plus ipilimumab. Reports identified early blood T cell clone dynamics, with interferon-beta, as the best response predictor.

Germline CDR1 SGHDT, CDR2 YYEEEE. V lost 1 base to trimming and J lost 6 bases, with 8 bases between them. The CDR3 covers 14 residues. On this clone: What it binds is not known.

Only in-frame clones appear in the TCRdb table, and some are missing; sequencing was by immunoSEQ multiplex PCR. The table includes tens of thousands of clones, 70% to 85% detected once. The source was peripheral blood, collected from a patient treated with radiotherapy plus ipilimumab. The sequence came from a human donor with non-small cell lung cancer who had a partial response to radiotherapy plus ipilimumab. The chain recombines TRBV5-6 with TRBJ1-6; D not certain. The CDR3 nucleotides read TGTGCCAGCAGCTTGTCACAGAGTAATTCACCCCTCCACTTT. This translates into CASSLSQSNSPLHF.